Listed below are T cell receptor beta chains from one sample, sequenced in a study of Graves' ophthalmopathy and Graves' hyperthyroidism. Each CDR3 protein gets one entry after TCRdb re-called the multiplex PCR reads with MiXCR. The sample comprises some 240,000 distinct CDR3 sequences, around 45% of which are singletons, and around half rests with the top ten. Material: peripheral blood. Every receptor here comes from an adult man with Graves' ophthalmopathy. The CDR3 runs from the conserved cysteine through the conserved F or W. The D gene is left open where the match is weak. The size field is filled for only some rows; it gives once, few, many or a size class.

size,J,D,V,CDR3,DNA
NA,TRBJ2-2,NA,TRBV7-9,CASQVNIGELFF,TGTGCCAGTCAGGTGAACATCGGGGAGCTGTTTTTT
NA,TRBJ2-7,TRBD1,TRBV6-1,CASSEGQGFYEQYF,TGTGCCAGCAGTGAGGGACAGGGTTTCTACGAGCAGTACTTC
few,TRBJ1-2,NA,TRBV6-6,CASMSSPNYGYTF,TGTGCCAGCATGTCAAGCCCCAACTATGGCTACACCTTC
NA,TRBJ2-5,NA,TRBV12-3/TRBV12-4,CASSQSETQYF,TGTGCCAGCAGCCAAAGCGAGACCCAGTACTTC
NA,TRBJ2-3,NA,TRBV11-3,CASSLDRSGGSDTQYF,TGTGCCAGCAGCTTGGACAGGTCAGGGGGGTCAGATACGCAGTATTTT
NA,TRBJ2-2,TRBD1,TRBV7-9,CASPGGSTGELFF,TGTGCCAGCCCAGGGGGCAGTACCGGGGAGCTGTTTTTT
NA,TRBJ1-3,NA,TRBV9,CASSAQGSGNTIYF,TGTGCCAGCAGCGCCCAGGGGTCTGGAAACACCATATATTTT
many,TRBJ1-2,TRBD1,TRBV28,CASTRQGEDGYTF,TGTGCTTCTACCCGACAGGGGGAAGATGGCTACACCTTC
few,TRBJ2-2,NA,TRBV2,CASSITTGNTGELFF,TGTGCCAGCAGTATTACAACAGGGAACACCGGGGAGCTGTTTTTT
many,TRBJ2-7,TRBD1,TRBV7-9,CASSFTGTGGYEQYF,TGTGCCAGCAGCTTCACCGGGACAGGGGGATACGAGCAGTACTTC
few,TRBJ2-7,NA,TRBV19,CASSGGQSYEQYF,TGTGCCAGTAGTGGTGGTCAGTCCTACGAGCAGTACTTC
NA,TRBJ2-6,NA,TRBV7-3,CASSLTPGYSGANVLTF,TGTGCCAGCAGCTTAACCCCCGGGTACTCTGGGGCCAACGTCCTGACTTTC
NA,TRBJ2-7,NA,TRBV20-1,CSARDSRGDGEQYF,TGCAGTGCTAGAGATAGTCGCGGTGACGGCGAGCAGTACTTC
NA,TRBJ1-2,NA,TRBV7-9,CASSQAEYGYTF,TGTGCCAGCAGCCAGGCGGAGTATGGCTACACCTTC
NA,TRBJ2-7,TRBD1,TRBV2,CASSFDRVSYEQYF,TGTGCCAGCAGTTTTGACAGGGTTTCCTACGAGCAGTACTTC
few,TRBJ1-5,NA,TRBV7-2,CASSLALIRGSNQPQHF,TGTGCCAGCAGCTTAGCGCTTATCAGGGGAAGCAATCAGCCCCAGCATTTT
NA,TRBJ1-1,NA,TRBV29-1,CSVGAGHLNSAEAFF,TGCAGCGTTGGTGCGGGACACCTCAACTCGGCTGAAGCTTTCTTT
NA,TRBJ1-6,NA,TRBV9,CASSSGQFDNSPLHF,TGTGCCAGCAGCTCTGGACAGTTCGATAATTCACCCCTCCACTTT
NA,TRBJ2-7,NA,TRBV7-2,CASSLADSDLSYEQYF,TGTGCCAGCAGCTTGGCCGACAGCGACCTTTCCTACGAGCAGTACTTC
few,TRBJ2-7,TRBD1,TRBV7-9,CASSLPTGDTTTYEQYF,TGTGCCAGCAGCTTACCGACAGGGGACACAACTACCTACGAGCAGTACTTC
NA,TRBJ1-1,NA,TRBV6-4,CASSSHLGTEAFF,TGTGCCAGCAGCTCCCACCTGGGTACTGAAGCTTTCTTT
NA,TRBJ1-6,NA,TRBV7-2,CASSQAAGIDNSPLHF,TGCGCCAGCAGCCAAGCTGCAGGAATCGATAATTCACCCCTCCACTTT
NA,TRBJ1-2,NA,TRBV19,CASSTSAGWNGYTF,TGTGCCAGTAGTACCTCCGCGGGGTGGAATGGCTACACCTTC
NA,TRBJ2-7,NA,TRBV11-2,CASSLGLGSYEQYF,TGTGCCAGCAGCTTAGGGCTCGGCTCCTACGAGCAGTACTTC
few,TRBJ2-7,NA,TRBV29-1,CSVVLGHSLYEQYF,TGCAGCGTGGTCCTAGGCCACTCACTTTACGAGCAGTACTTC
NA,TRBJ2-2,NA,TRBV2,CARRANTGELFF,TGTGCCAGGAGGGCGAACACCGGGGAGCTGTTTTTT
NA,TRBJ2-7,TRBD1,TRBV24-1,CATSDPGQLLGQYF,TGTGCCACCAGTGACCCGGGACAGCTCCTGGGGCAGTACTTC
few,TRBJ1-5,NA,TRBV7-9,CASRSGSNQPQHF,TGTGCCAGCAGGTCGGGTAGCAATCAGCCCCAGCATTTT
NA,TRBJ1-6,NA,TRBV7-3,CASSWSRESPLHF,TGTGCCAGTTCCTGGTCCCGGGAGTCACCCCTCCACTTT
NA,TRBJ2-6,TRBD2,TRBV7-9,CASSHAGAGANVLTF,TGTGCCAGCAGTCATGCGGGGGCTGGGGCCAACGTCCTGACTTTC
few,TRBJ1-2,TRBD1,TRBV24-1,CATSDATGGVYGYTF,TGTGCCACCAGTGATGCGACAGGGGGCGTCTATGGCTACACCTTC
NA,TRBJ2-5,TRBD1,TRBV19,CTSRPIDREGETQYF,TGTACCAGTAGGCCAATCGACAGGGAAGGAGAGACCCAGTACTTC
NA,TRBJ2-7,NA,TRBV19,CASNTSSSNYEQYF,TGTGCCAGTAATACAAGTAGCTCTAACTACGAGCAGTACTTC
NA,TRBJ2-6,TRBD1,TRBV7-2,CASSVAWDSVHSGANVLTF,TGTGCCAGCAGTGTCGCTTGGGACAGTGTACACTCTGGGGCCAACGTCCTGACTTTC
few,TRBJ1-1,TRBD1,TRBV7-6,CASSYNRGMNTEAFF,TGTGCCAGCAGCTACAACAGGGGGATGAACACTGAAGCTTTCTTT
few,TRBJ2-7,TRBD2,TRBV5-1,CASSMTSGSRYEQYF,TGCGCCAGCAGCATGACTAGCGGGAGTAGATACGAGCAGTACTTC
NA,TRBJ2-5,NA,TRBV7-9,CASSLAGQLQEAQYF,TGTGCCAGCAGCTTAGCAGGACAGCTACAAGAGGCCCAGTACTTC
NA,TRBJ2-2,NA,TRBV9,CASSPRTDEELFF,TGTGCCAGCAGCCCGCGGACGGACGAGGAGCTGTTTTTT
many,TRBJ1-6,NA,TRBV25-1,CASRNSPLHF,TGTGCCAGCAGGAACTCACCCCTCCACTTT
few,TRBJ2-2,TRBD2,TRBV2,CASSVSSGESTGELFF,TGTGCCAGCAGTGTGTCTAGCGGGGAATCCACCGGGGAGCTGTTTTTT
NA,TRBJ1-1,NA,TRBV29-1,CSPRAVGTEAFF,TGCAGCCCCCGGGCGGTCGGCACTGAAGCTTTCTTT
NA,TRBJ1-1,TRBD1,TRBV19,CASSQDYRGEAFF,TGTGCCAGCAGCCAAGATTACAGGGGTGAAGCTTTCTTT
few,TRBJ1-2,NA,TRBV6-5,CASNGLSSNYGYTF,TGTGCCAGCAACGGACTATCCTCTAACTATGGCTACACCTTC